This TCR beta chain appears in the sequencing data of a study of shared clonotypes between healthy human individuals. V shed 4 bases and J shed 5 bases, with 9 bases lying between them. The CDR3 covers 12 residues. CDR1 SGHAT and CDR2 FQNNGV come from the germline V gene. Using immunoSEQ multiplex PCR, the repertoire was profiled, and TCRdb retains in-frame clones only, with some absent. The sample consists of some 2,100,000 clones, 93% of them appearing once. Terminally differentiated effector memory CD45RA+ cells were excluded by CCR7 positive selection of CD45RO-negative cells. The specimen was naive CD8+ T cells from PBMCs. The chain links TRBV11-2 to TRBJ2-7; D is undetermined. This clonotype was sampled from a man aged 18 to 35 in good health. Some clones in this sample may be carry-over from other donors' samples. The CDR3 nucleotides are TGTGCCAGCAGCTCCCGGGCGGACGAGCAGTACTTC. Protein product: CASSSRADEQYF.